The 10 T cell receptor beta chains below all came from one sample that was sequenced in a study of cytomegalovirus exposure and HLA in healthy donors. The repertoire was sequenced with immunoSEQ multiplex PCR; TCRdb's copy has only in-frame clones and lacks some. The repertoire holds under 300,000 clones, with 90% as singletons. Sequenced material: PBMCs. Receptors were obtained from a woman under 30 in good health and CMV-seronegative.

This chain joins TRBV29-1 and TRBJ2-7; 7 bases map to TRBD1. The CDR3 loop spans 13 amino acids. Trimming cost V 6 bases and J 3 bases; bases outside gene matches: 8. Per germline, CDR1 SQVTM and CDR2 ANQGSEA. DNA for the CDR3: TGCAGCGTGGGCACAGGGGTGGACTACGAGCAGTACTTC. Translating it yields CSVGTGVDYEQYF.

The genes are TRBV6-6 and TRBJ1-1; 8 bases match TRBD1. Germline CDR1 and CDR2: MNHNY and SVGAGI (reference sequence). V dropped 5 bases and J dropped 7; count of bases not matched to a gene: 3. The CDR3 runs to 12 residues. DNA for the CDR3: TGTGCCAGCAGTCAGGGGGCGAGTGAAGCTTTCTTT. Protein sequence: CASSQGASEAFF.

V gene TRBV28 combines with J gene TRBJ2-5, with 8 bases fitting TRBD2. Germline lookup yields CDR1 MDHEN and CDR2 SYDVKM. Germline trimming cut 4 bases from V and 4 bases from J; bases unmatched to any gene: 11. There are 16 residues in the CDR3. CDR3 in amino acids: CASSSRGAEVRETQYF. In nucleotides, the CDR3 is TGTGCCAGCAGTTCGCGGGGGGCAGAGGTTCGAGAGACCCAGTACTTC.

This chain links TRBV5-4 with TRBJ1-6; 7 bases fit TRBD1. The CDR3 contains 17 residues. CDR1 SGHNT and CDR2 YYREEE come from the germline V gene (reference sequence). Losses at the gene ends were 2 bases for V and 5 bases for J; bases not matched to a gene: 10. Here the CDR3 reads CASSLNAGTVDNSPLHF. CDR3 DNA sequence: TGTGCCAGCAGCTTAAATGCCGGGACAGTGGATAATTCACCCCTCCACTTT.

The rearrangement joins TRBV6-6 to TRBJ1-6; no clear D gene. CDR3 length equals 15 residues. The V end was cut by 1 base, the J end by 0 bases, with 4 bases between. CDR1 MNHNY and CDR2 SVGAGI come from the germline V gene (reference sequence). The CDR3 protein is CASSYYSSYNSPLHF. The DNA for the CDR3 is TGTGCCAGCAGTTACTATAGCTCCTATAATTCACCCCTCCACTTT.

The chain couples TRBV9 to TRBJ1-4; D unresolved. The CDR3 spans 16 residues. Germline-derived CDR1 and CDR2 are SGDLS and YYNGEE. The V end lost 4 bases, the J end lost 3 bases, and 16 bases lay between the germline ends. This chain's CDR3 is CASSHSGTASNEKLFF. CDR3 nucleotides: TGTGCCAGCAGCCACTCCGGAACAGCTTCTAATGAAAAACTGTTTTTT.

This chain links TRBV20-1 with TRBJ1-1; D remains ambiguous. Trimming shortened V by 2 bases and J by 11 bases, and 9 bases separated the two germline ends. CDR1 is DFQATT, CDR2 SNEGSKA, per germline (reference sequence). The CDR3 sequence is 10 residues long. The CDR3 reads CSARRASAFF. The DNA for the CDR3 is TGCAGTGCTAGAAGAGCGTCTGCTTTCTTT.

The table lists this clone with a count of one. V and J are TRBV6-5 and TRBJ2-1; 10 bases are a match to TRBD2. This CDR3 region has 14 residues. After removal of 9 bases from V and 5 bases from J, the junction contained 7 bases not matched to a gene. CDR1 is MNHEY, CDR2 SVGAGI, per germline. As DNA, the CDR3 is TGTGCCAGTACTCCGGGACTAGCGAACAATGAGCAGTTCTTC. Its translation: CASTPGLANNEQFF.

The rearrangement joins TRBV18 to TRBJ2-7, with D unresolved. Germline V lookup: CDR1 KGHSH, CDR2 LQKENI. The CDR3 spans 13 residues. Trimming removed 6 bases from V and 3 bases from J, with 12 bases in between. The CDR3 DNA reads TGTGCCAGCTCCCCTGGGCAGTACTACGAGCAGTACTTC. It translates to CASSPGQYYEQYF.

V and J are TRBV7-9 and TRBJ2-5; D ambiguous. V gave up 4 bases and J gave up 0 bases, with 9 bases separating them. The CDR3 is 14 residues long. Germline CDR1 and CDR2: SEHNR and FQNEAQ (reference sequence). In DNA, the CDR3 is TGTGCCAGCAGCTCGCCGGGTTACCAAGAGACCCAGTACTTC. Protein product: CASSSPGYQETQYF.